This paragraph reports one TCR beta chain. Produced via immunoSEQ multiplex PCR; TCRdb's table is partial and in-frame only. The sample yields 150,000 to 200,000 clones, 85% seen once. These data are taken from a study of blood T cell repertoires in COVID-19. Study as a whole: Acute and convalescent COVID-19 samples came from the United States, Italy and Spain.

With 6 bases clipped from V and 3 bases from J, the junction kept 5 bases outside the gene matches. Germline-derived CDR1 and CDR2 are SQVTM and ANQGSEA. This CDR3 is 14 amino acids long. The gene calls are TRBV29-1 and TRBJ1-5, with 10 bases identical to TRBD1. The origin of this receptor is a person aged 70 to 85 with COVID-19, enrolled during active disease. The specimen was peripheral blood. The CDR3 reads CSVGTGVPNQPQHF. CDR3 DNA sequence: TGCAGCGTAGGGACAGGGGTTCCCAATCAGCCCCAGCATTTT.